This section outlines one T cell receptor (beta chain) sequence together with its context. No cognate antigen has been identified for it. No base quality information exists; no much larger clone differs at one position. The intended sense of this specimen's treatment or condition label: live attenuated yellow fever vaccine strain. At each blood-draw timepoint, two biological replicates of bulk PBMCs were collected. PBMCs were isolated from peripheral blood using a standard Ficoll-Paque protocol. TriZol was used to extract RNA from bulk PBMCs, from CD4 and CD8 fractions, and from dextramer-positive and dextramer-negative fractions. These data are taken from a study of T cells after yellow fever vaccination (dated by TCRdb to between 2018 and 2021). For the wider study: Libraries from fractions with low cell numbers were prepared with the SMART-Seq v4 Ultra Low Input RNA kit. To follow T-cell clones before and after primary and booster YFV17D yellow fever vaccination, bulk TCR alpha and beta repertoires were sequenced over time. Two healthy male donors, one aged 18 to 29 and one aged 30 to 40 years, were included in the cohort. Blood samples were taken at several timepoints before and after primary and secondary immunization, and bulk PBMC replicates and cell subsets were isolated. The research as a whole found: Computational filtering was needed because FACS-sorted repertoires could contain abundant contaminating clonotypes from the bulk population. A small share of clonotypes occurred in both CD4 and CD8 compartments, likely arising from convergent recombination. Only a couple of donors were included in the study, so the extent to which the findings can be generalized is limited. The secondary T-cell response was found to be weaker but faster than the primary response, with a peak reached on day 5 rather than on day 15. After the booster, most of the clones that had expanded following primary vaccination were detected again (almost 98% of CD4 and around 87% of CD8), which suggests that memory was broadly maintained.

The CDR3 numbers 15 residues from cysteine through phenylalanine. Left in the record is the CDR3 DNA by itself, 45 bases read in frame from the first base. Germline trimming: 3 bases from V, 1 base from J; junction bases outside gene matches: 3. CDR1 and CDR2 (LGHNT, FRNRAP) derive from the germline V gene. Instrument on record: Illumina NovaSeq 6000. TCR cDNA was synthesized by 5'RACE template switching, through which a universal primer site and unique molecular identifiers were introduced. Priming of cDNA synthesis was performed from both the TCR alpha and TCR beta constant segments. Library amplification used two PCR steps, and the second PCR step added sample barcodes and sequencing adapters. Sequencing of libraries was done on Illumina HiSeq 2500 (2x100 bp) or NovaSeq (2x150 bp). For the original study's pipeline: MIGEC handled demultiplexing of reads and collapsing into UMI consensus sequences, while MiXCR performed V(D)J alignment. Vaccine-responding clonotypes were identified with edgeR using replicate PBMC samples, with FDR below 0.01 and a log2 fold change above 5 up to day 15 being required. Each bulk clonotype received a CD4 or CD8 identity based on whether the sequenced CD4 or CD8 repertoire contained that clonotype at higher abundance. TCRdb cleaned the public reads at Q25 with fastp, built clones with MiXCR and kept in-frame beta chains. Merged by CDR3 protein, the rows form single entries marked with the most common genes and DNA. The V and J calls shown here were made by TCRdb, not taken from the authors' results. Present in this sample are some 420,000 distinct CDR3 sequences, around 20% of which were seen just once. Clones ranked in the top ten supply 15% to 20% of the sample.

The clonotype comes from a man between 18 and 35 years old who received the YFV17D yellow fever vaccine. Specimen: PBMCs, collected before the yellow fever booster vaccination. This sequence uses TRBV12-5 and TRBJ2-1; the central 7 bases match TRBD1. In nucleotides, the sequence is TGTGCTAGTGGTTTCCCGGACAGGTCCTACAATGAGCAGTTCTTC. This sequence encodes CASGFPDRSYNEQFF.